This is a list of T cell receptor beta chains from one sample in a study of metastatic and nonmetastatic thyroid tumors. With MiXCR, TCRdb reprocessed the PCR reads. The sample includes over 25,000 clones, about a sixth of them seen just once. Sequenced input: blood. These receptors all stem from a female donor with papillary thyroid cancer or a benign thyroid nodule (not recorded which). Some clones in this sample may be carry-over from other donors' samples. CDR3s include the opening cysteine and the closing phenylalanine or tryptophan. Each record gives: J gene, D gene, clone size, V gene, CDR3 protein, CDR3 DNA. The D gene is left open where the match is weak. Clone size is shown for a subset of rows, as once, few, many or a class of expanded clone.

j_gene: TRBJ1-3; d_gene: NA; abundance: few; v_gene: TRBV10-3; CDR3aa: CAISAVGGGRSGNTIYF; CDR3nt: TGTGCCATCAGTGCCGTCGGAGGGGGGCGGTCTGGAAACACCATATATTTT
j_gene: TRBJ2-5; d_gene: NA; abundance: many; v_gene: TRBV4-1; CDR3aa: CASSQEGLAQETQYF; CDR3nt: TGCGCCAGCAGCCAAGAGGGACTGGCCCAAGAGACCCAGTACTTC
j_gene: TRBJ1-1; d_gene: TRBD1; abundance: NA; v_gene: TRBV7-8; CDR3aa: CASSLGLGTGGTEAFF; CDR3nt: TGTGCCAGCAGCTTAGGGCTTGGGACAGGGGGCACTGAAGCTTTCTTT
j_gene: TRBJ2-7; d_gene: NA; abundance: many; v_gene: TRBV28; CDR3aa: CASSLFRAYEQYF; CDR3nt: TGTGCCAGCAGTTTATTTCGGGCGTACGAGCAGTACTTC
j_gene: TRBJ2-5; d_gene: TRBD2; abundance: many; v_gene: TRBV6-5; CDR3aa: CASSYRLAGGETQYF; CDR3nt: TGTGCCAGCAGTTACCGCCTAGCGGGTGGGGAGACCCAGTACTTC
j_gene: TRBJ2-1; d_gene: TRBD2; abundance: many; v_gene: TRBV7-2; CDR3aa: CASSSSGGRIYNEQFF; CDR3nt: TGTGCCAGCAGTAGTAGCGGGGGGAGAATCTACAATGAGCAGTTCTTC
j_gene: TRBJ2-7; d_gene: NA; abundance: many; v_gene: TRBV11-1; CDR3aa: CASSLKVIYEQYF; CDR3nt: TGTGCCAGCAGCTTAAAAGTTATCTACGAGCAGTACTTC
j_gene: TRBJ2-2; d_gene: TRBD1; abundance: NA; v_gene: TRBV6-1; CDR3aa: CAIRQGDTGELFF; CDR3nt: TGTGCCATCCGACAGGGGGACACCGGGGAGCTGTTTTTT
j_gene: TRBJ1-2; d_gene: TRBD1; abundance: medium-sized; v_gene: TRBV6-1; CDR3aa: CASILMWAGGMGGYTF; CDR3nt: TGTGCCAGCATTCTTATGTGGGCAGGGGGCATGGGCGGCTACACCTTC
j_gene: TRBJ2-1; d_gene: NA; abundance: many; v_gene: TRBV7-9; CDR3aa: CASTRRASYNEQFF; CDR3nt: TGTGCCAGCACCCGCCGGGCCTCCTACAATGAGCAGTTCTTC
j_gene: TRBJ1-5; d_gene: NA; abundance: few; v_gene: TRBV28; CDR3aa: CASSLRAGSKVQPQHF; CDR3nt: TGTGCCAGCAGTCTCAGAGCAGGGTCAAAGGTGCAGCCCCAGCATTTT
j_gene: TRBJ2-3; d_gene: NA; abundance: many; v_gene: TRBV27; CDR3aa: CASSSQGGGTQYF; CDR3nt: TGTGCCAGCAGTTCCCAAGGGGGTGGTACGCAGTATTTT
j_gene: TRBJ2-7; d_gene: NA; abundance: many; v_gene: TRBV11-2; CDR3aa: CASSEDSLSYEQYF; CDR3nt: TGTGCCAGCAGCGAGGACAGCCTCTCCTACGAGCAGTACTTC
j_gene: TRBJ1-6; d_gene: TRBD1; abundance: once; v_gene: TRBV19; CDR3aa: CASSVRSGQGRSPLHF; CDR3nt: TGTGCCAGTAGCGTCCGATCTGGACAGGGCCGTTCACCCCTCCACTTT
j_gene: TRBJ1-5; d_gene: NA; abundance: many; v_gene: TRBV28; CDR3aa: CASRFGLTNQPQHF; CDR3nt: TGTGCCAGCAGATTCGGACTCACAAATCAGCCCCAGCATTTT
j_gene: TRBJ1-4; d_gene: TRBD1; abundance: many; v_gene: TRBV18; CDR3aa: CASSSSDRGEKLFF; CDR3nt: TGTGCCAGCTCATCTAGTGACAGGGGCGAAAAACTGTTTTTT
j_gene: TRBJ2-1; d_gene: NA; abundance: many; v_gene: TRBV30; CDR3aa: CAWSSTYNEQFF; CDR3nt: TGTGCCTGGAGTTCGACCTACAATGAGCAGTTCTTC
j_gene: TRBJ1-5; d_gene: TRBD1; abundance: many; v_gene: TRBV12-5; CDR3aa: CASGFPQTGTPGNQPQHF; CDR3nt: TGTGCTAGTGGTTTCCCTCAGACAGGGACGCCTGGCAATCAGCCCCAGCATTTT
j_gene: TRBJ1-5; d_gene: TRBD1; abundance: medium-sized; v_gene: TRBV12-3/TRBV12-4; CDR3aa: CASSATGVGKPQHF; CDR3nt: TGTGCCAGCAGCGCAACAGGGGTCGGAAAACCCCAGCATTTT
j_gene: TRBJ2-1; d_gene: NA; abundance: many; v_gene: TRBV5-6; CDR3aa: CASSFQGSYNEQFF; CDR3nt: TGTGCCAGCAGCTTCCAGGGGTCCTACAATGAGCAGTTCTTC
j_gene: TRBJ1-1; d_gene: NA; abundance: many; v_gene: TRBV7-2; CDR3aa: CASSSGGRVDTEAFF; CDR3nt: TGTGCCAGCAGCTCCGGGGGGAGGGTTGACACTGAAGCTTTCTTT
j_gene: TRBJ2-1; d_gene: NA; abundance: medium-sized; v_gene: TRBV6-4; CDR3aa: CASSNGDLSNEQFF; CDR3nt: TGTGCCAGCTCTAACGGGGACCTGAGCAATGAGCAGTTCTTC
j_gene: TRBJ1-4; d_gene: NA; abundance: many; v_gene: TRBV7-9; CDR3aa: CASTWQAGEKLFF; CDR3nt: TGTGCCAGCACGTGGCAAGCAGGGGAAAAACTGTTTTTT
j_gene: TRBJ1-1; d_gene: NA; abundance: many; v_gene: TRBV7-9; CDR3aa: CASKGVDEAFF; CDR3nt: TGTGCCTCGAAAGGGGTAGATGAGGCTTTCTTT
j_gene: TRBJ1-5; d_gene: TRBD1; abundance: many; v_gene: TRBV4-1; CDR3aa: CASSQLTGVEQPQHF; CDR3nt: TGCGCCAGCAGCCAGCTCACAGGGGTCGAGCAGCCCCAGCATTTT
j_gene: TRBJ2-1; d_gene: NA; abundance: medium-sized; v_gene: TRBV6-1; CDR3aa: CASTLGGSSYNEQFF; CDR3nt: TGTGCCAGCACCCTGGGCGGAAGCTCCTACAATGAGCAGTTCTTC
j_gene: TRBJ2-5; d_gene: TRBD2; abundance: few; v_gene: TRBV11-2; CDR3aa: CASSGGLAGGTYQETQYF; CDR3nt: TGTGCCAGCAGCGGTGGGCTAGCGGGGGGGACGTACCAAGAGACCCAGTACTTC
j_gene: TRBJ2-5; d_gene: TRBD2; abundance: NA; v_gene: TRBV2; CDR3aa: CAIKGTSWRGRETQYF; CDR3nt: TGTGCCATCAAGGGGACTAGCTGGAGAGGGCGAGAGACCCAGTACTTC
j_gene: TRBJ1-5; d_gene: NA; abundance: many; v_gene: TRBV5-8; CDR3aa: CASSAGGGQGQNQPQHF; CDR3nt: TGTGCCAGCAGCGCCGGAGGGGGGCAGGGACAAAATCAGCCCCAGCATTTT
j_gene: TRBJ2-5; d_gene: NA; abundance: many; v_gene: TRBV9; CDR3aa: CASSVGNGGGQETQYF; CDR3nt: TGTGCCAGCAGCGTAGGCAACGGGGGTGGCCAAGAGACCCAGTACTTC
j_gene: TRBJ1-6; d_gene: TRBD1; abundance: few; v_gene: TRBV15; CDR3aa: CATSVQGAVGSPLHF; CDR3nt: TGTGCCACCAGCGTACAGGGGGCTGTGGGGTCACCCCTCCACTTT
j_gene: TRBJ2-7; d_gene: NA; abundance: medium-sized; v_gene: TRBV28; CDR3aa: CASSLYGQGKGEQYF; CDR3nt: TGTGCCAGCAGTTTATACGGCCAGGGTAAGGGCGAGCAGTACTTC
j_gene: TRBJ2-3; d_gene: TRBD1; abundance: many; v_gene: TRBV29-1; CDR3aa: CSVDGTVPSTDTQYF; CDR3nt: TGCAGCGTTGACGGGACAGTCCCTAGCACAGATACGCAGTATTTT
j_gene: TRBJ2-1; d_gene: NA; abundance: NA; v_gene: TRBV6-1; CDR3aa: CASSDRDVGYNEQFF; CDR3nt: TGTGCCAGCAGTGACCGGGACGTCGGATACAATGAGCAGTTCTTC
j_gene: TRBJ2-7; d_gene: NA; abundance: NA; v_gene: TRBV29-1; CDR3aa: CSVTQGLGEQYF; CDR3nt: TGCAGCGTTACACAGGGATTAGGCGAGCAGTACTTC
j_gene: TRBJ2-2; d_gene: TRBD2; abundance: many; v_gene: TRBV10-3; CDR3aa: CAIMRTSGGRAATGELFF; CDR3nt: TGTGCCATCATGCGGACTAGCGGGGGGCGAGCCGCCACCGGGGAGCTGTTTTTT
j_gene: TRBJ1-2; d_gene: NA; abundance: NA; v_gene: TRBV30; CDR3aa: CAWSVRDWGYTF; CDR3nt: TGTGCCTGGAGTGTACGGGACTGGGGCTACACCTTC
j_gene: TRBJ2-7; d_gene: NA; abundance: NA; v_gene: TRBV6-1; CDR3aa: CASSESQGYYEQYF; CDR3nt: TGTGCCAGCAGTGAATCTCAGGGTTATTACGAGCAGTACTTC
j_gene: TRBJ2-7; d_gene: TRBD2; abundance: medium-sized; v_gene: TRBV28; CDR3aa: CASSRASGEQYF; CDR3nt: TGTGCCAGCAGTCGTGCTAGCGGCGAGCAGTACTTC
j_gene: TRBJ1-6; d_gene: NA; abundance: NA; v_gene: TRBV28; CDR3aa: CASSPPGGRNSPLHF; CDR3nt: TGTGCCAGCAGTCCCCCCGGGGGTCGCAATTCACCCCTCCACTTT
j_gene: TRBJ2-7; d_gene: NA; abundance: NA; v_gene: TRBV20-1; CDR3aa: CSARGLAGYEQYF; CDR3nt: TGCAGTGCTAGAGGGCTAGCAGGTTACGAGCAGTACTTC
j_gene: TRBJ2-7; d_gene: TRBD2; abundance: many; v_gene: TRBV5-6; CDR3aa: CASSPFRTSGTYEQYF; CDR3nt: TGTGCCAGCAGCCCCTTTAGGACTAGCGGGACCTACGAGCAGTACTTC
j_gene: TRBJ2-5; d_gene: NA; abundance: many; v_gene: TRBV5-1; CDR3aa: CASSFGGARETQYF; CDR3nt: TGCGCCAGCAGCTTTGGCGGAGCGCGAGAGACCCAGTACTTC
j_gene: TRBJ1-5; d_gene: NA; abundance: medium-sized; v_gene: TRBV28; CDR3aa: CASSRQGLRQPQHF; CDR3nt: TGTGCCAGCAGTCGGCAGGGCCTGCGGCAGCCCCAGCATTTT
j_gene: TRBJ2-3; d_gene: TRBD2; abundance: many; v_gene: TRBV5-1; CDR3aa: CASSLDGTIPDTQYF; CDR3nt: TGCGCCAGCAGCTTGGATGGGACTATCCCAGATACGCAGTATTTT
j_gene: TRBJ1-1; d_gene: TRBD1; abundance: NA; v_gene: TRBV6-1; CDR3aa: CASSGDSTSLDTEAFF; CDR3nt: TGTGCCAGCAGTGGGGACAGCACCTCGCTAGACACTGAAGCTTTCTTT
j_gene: TRBJ1-4; d_gene: NA; abundance: NA; v_gene: TRBV30; CDR3aa: CAWIGDSEKLFF; CDR3nt: TGTGCCTGGATCGGGGATTCGGAAAAACTGTTTTTT
j_gene: TRBJ2-5; d_gene: TRBD2; abundance: NA; v_gene: TRBV6-1; CDR3aa: CASNQRGQETQYF; CDR3nt: TGTGCCAGCAACCAGCGGGGTCAAGAGACCCAGTACTTC
j_gene: TRBJ1-5; d_gene: NA; abundance: few; v_gene: TRBV6-4; CDR3aa: CASSEGTHKPQHF; CDR3nt: TGTGCCAGCAGTGAGGGCACTCATAAGCCGCAGCATTTT
j_gene: TRBJ2-1; d_gene: TRBD2; abundance: many; v_gene: TRBV20-1; CDR3aa: CSASKPSGGVGEQFF; CDR3nt: TGCAGTGCTAGTAAGCCTAGCGGGGGGGTCGGTGAGCAGTTCTTC
j_gene: TRBJ2-7; d_gene: TRBD1; abundance: many; v_gene: TRBV19; CDR3aa: CASSIGRDRHYEQYF; CDR3nt: TGTGCCAGTAGTATAGGAAGGGACAGACACTACGAGCAGTACTTC
j_gene: TRBJ2-2; d_gene: TRBD2; abundance: medium-sized; v_gene: TRBV27; CDR3aa: CASRTSGSRELFF; CDR3nt: TGTGCCAGCCGGACTAGCGGGAGTAGGGAGCTGTTTTTT
j_gene: TRBJ1-6; d_gene: TRBD1; abundance: many; v_gene: TRBV6-1; CDR3aa: CASSLTGGNSPLHF; CDR3nt: TGTGCCAGCAGTCTTACAGGGGGAAATTCACCCCTCCACTTT
j_gene: TRBJ2-7; d_gene: TRBD1; abundance: many; v_gene: TRBV2; CDR3aa: CASSSGQDEQYF; CDR3nt: TGTGCCAGCAGTTCGGGACAGGACGAGCAGTACTTC
j_gene: TRBJ2-7; d_gene: NA; abundance: NA; v_gene: TRBV20-1; CDR3aa: CSAQTGQPGLYF; CDR3nt: TGCAGTGCACAGACTGGACAGCCAGGGCTATACTTC
j_gene: TRBJ1-1; d_gene: NA; abundance: many; v_gene: TRBV20-1; CDR3aa: CSARHGSLGGGTEAFF; CDR3nt: TGCAGTGCTAGGCACGGTTCTTTAGGGGGGGGGACTGAAGCTTTCTTT
j_gene: TRBJ2-1; d_gene: NA; abundance: NA; v_gene: TRBV19; CDR3aa: CASSPRTGGDEQFF; CDR3nt: TGTGCCAGTAGTCCTAGGACGGGGGGCGATGAGCAGTTCTTC
j_gene: TRBJ1-2; d_gene: NA; abundance: many; v_gene: TRBV5-4; CDR3aa: CASSLRRTVSNYGYTF; CDR3nt: TGTGCCAGCAGTCTTCGGCGGACAGTTTCTAACTATGGCTACACCTTC
j_gene: TRBJ1-5; d_gene: TRBD1; abundance: many; v_gene: TRBV6-1; CDR3aa: CASSSGTGRHQPQHF; CDR3nt: TGTGCCAGCAGTTCCGGGACAGGGCGGCATCAGCCCCAGCATTTT